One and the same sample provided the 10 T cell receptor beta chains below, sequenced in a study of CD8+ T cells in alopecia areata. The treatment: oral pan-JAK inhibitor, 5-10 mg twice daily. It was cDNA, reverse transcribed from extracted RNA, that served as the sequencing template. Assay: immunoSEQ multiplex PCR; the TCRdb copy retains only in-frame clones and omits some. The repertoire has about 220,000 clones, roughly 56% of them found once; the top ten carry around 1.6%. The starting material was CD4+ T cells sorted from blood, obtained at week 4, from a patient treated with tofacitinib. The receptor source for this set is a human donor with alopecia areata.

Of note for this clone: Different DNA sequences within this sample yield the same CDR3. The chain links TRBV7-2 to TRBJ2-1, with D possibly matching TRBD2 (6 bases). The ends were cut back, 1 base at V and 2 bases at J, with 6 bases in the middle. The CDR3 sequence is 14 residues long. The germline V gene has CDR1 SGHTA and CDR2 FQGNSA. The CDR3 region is CASSLGLAYNEQFF. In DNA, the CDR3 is TGTGCCAGCAGCTTAGGACTAGCCTACAATGAGCAGTTCTTC.

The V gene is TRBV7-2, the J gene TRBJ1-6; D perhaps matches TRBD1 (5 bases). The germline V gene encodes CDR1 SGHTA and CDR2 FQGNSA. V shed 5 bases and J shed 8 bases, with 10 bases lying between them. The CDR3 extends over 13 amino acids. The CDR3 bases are TGTGCCAGCAGCCAGACGGGGGATTCACCCCTCCACTTT. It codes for CASSQTGDSPLHF.

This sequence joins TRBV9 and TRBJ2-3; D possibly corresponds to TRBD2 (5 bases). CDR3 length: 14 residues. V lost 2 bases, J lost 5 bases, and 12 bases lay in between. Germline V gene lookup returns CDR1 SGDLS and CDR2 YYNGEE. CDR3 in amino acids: CASSVFPGVDTQYF. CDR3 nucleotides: TGTGCCAGCAGCGTCTTCCCCGGGGTAGATACGCAGTATTTT.

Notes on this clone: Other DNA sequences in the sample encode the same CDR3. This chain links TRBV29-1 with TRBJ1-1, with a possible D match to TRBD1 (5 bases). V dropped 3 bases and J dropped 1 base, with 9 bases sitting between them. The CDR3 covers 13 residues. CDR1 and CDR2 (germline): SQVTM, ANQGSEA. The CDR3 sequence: CSVDGGGNTEAFF. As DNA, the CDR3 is TGCAGCGTTGACGGCGGGGGGAACACTGAAGCTTTCTTT.

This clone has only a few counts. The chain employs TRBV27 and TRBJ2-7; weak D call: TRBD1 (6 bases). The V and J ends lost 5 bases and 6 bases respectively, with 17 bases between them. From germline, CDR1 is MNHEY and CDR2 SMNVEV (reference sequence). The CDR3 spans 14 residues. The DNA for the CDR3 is TGTGCCAGCAGTAGTCAGGGGTGGGGTTCCGAGCAGTACTTC. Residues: CASSSQGWGSEQYF.

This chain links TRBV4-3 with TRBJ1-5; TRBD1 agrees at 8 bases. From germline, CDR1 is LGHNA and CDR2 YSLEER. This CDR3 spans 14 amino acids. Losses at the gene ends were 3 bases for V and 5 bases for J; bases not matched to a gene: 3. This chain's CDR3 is CASSQSTGDQPQHF. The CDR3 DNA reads TGCGCCAGCAGCCAGTCGACAGGGGATCAGCCCCAGCATTTT.

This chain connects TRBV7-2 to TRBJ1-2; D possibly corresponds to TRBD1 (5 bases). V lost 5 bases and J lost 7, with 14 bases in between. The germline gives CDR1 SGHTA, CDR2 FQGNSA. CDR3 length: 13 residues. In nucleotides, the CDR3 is TGTGCCAGCAGCGGATCCAGGGACGCTGGCTACACCTTC. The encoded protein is CASSGSRDAGYTF.

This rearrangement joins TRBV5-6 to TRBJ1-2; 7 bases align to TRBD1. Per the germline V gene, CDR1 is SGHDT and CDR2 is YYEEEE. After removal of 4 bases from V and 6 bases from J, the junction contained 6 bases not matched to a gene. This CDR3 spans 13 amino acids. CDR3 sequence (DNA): TGTGCCAGCAGCCCTGGGACAGACCATGGCTACACCTTC. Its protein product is CASSPGTDHGYTF.

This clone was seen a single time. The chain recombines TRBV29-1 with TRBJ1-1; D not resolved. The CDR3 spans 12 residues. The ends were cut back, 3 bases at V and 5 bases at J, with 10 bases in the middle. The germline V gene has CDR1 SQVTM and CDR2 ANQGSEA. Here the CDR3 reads CSVDNTRTEAFF. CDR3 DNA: TGCAGCGTTGATAATACAAGGACTGAAGCTTTCTTT.

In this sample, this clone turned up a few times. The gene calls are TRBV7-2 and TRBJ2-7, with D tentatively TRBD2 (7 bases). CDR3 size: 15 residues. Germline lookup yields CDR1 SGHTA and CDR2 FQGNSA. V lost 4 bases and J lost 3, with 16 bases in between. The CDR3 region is CASSSQPGGHYEQYF. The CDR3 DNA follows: TGTGCCAGCAGCTCCCAACCCGGGGGGCACTACGAGCAGTACTTC.